This T cell receptor beta chain emerged from a study of OX40 agonist ivuxolimab in advanced cancers. As for the study more broadly: Ivuxolimab was a fully human IgG2 agonistic monoclonal antibody targeting the costimulatory receptor OX40 (CD134). A male proportion of roughly 80% and a mean age of about 60 years, ranging from 23 to 79, were recorded for the dose-escalation cohort. Of the approximately 54 patients in dose escalation, some 20 had hepatocellular carcinoma, some 15 had melanoma, 9 had renal cell carcinoma and 9 had head and neck cancer. The paper reports the monotherapy dose-escalation portion (N of about 50 patients) of the phase I ivuxolimab trial. Intravenous ivuxolimab was administered to patients every 2 weeks at six dose levels: 0.01, 0.1, 0.3, 1.5, 3 and 10 mg/kg. Prior anti-PD-1, anti-PD-L1 or anti-CTLA-4 therapy was permitted, and approximately 39% of dose-escalation patients had received checkpoint inhibitors. The point of sequencing TCRbeta in the periphery was to test whether ivuxolimab changed TCR sequence diversity and drove clonal T-cell expansion. Partial responses occurred in three dose-escalation patients, of whom one had hepatocellular carcinoma and two had cutaneous melanoma.

Patients with a history of autoimmune disease or receiving systemic immunosuppression were excluded from the trial. In every dose cohort, peripheral blood was drawn for TCR sequencing at baseline, cycle 4 day 1, and cycle 7 day 1. Samples came from an open-label, multicenter, first-in-human phase I dose-escalation trial of ivuxolimab. Adults with locally advanced or metastatic melanoma, renal cell carcinoma, hepatocellular carcinoma or head and neck squamous cell carcinoma were enrolled in the trial. Before TCR sequencing, CD4+ T cells and CD8+ T cells from peripheral blood were sorted into separate populations. As regards this clone: Its antigen is not yet known. The sample holds no much larger clone one base away, and base qualities are not on file.

General conclusions and limits of the study: After ivuxolimab, more expanded clones were found on average in CD8+ T cells than in CD4+ T cells. Low levels of normalized T-cell clonal expansion were also shown by some nonresponding patients. Antigen specificity was not determined for the clonally expanded peripheral T cells. In partial responders in the 0.1-3.0 mg/kg groups, normalized peripheral clonal expansion was found to be among the lowest, especially among CD8+ T cells. At doses of 0.1 to 3.0 mg/kg, clonal expansion of both CD4+ and CD8+ T cells in blood was seen between baseline and week 6.

As encoded in the germline V gene, CDR1 is MNHEY while CDR2 is SVGAGI. The junction carries 9 bases between V and J, which are trimmed by 0 bases and 9 bases respectively. CDR3 length: 13 amino acids, cysteine to phenylalanine. Just the 39-base CDR3 DNA is kept, in frame starting at base 1. For sequencing of the TCRbeta CDR3 region, genomic DNA was extracted from the sorted cells. The immunoSEQ Assay was used to sequence the TCRbeta CDR3 regions. Held by TCRdb, this immuneACCESS table contains in-frame sequences only and omits some clones. Under half of the omission traces to an unresolved V gene where checked; the cause of the rest is unknown. Across this sample there are 65,000 to 80,000 clones, with roughly 90% seen only once. Roughly 0.56% of the sample goes to the ten largest clones.

Sequencing used CD4+ or CD8+ T cells sorted from blood, obtained in a trial of the OX40 agonist ivuxolimab. The clonotype was recovered from an adult with an advanced solid tumor such as melanoma, head and neck, liver or kidney cancer. This sequence uses TRBV6-5 and TRBJ2-1, with an unclear D gene assignment. The encoded CDR3 is CASSYSGPREQFF. The bases are TGTGCCAGCAGTTACTCTGGGCCCCGTGAGCAGTTCTTC.